Listed below are T cell receptor beta chains from one sample, sequenced in a study of cytomegalovirus exposure and HLA in healthy donors. Clones were read by immunoSEQ multiplex PCR, and TCRdb kept only the in-frame ones, dropping some. The sample yields more than 85,000 clones, around 76% seen once. Sequencing input: PBMCs. These receptors were collected from a woman between 50 and 59 years old in good health and CMV-seropositive. The CDR3 runs from the conserved cysteine through the conserved F or W. The order of the fields is V gene, D gene, J gene, clone size, CDR3 protein, CDR3 DNA. The D gene is left open where the match is weak. The size entry is marked missing in some rows and otherwise reads once, few, many or a size class.

>TRBV30|.|TRBJ2-7|.
CAWSVGTTYEQYF
TGTGCCTGGAGTGTGGGGACAACCTACGAGCAGTACTTC
>TRBV7-9|TRBD1|TRBJ2-7|.
CASSPGTGPYEQYF
TGTGCCAGCAGCCCCGGGACAGGGCCCTACGAGCAGTACTTC
>TRBV2|.|TRBJ2-5|.
CASSEITGFGGQETQYF
TGTGCCAGCAGTGAAATAACAGGGTTTGGGGGACAAGAGACCCAGTACTTC
>TRBV5-1|TRBD2|TRBJ2-2|.
CASSSVAGSGELFF
TGCGCCAGCAGCTCAGTAGCGGGATCCGGGGAGCTGTTTTTT
>TRBV5-6|.|TRBJ1-2|.
CASSLGVGANYGYTF
TGTGCCAGCAGCTTGGGGGTCGGGGCTAACTATGGCTACACCTTC
>TRBV9|.|TRBJ1-5|few
CASSAQGGSNQPQHF
TGTGCCAGCAGCGCTCAGGGAGGGTCCAATCAGCCCCAGCATTTT
>TRBV28|.|TRBJ1-6|.
CASWAGGKNSPLHF
TGTGCCAGTTGGGCTGGGGGCAAGAATTCACCCCTCCACTTT
>TRBV2|TRBD2|TRBJ2-1|.
CASLGLAGAAYNEQFF
TGTGCCAGCTTGGGACTAGCGGGGGCAGCCTACAATGAGCAGTTCTTC
>TRBV19|.|TRBJ2-3|few
CASNGEASSTDTQYF
TGTGCCAGTAACGGCGAGGCCTCTAGCACAGATACGCAGTATTTT
>TRBV2|.|TRBJ1-5|once
CASTPTGSSNQPQHF
TGTGCCAGCACCCCAACAGGGAGTAGCAATCAGCCCCAGCATTTT
>TRBV9|TRBD2|TRBJ2-1|.
CASSVGSSGGAGEQFF
TGTGCCAGCAGCGTAGGTTCTAGCGGGGGGGCAGGAGAGCAGTTCTTC
>TRBV18|.|TRBJ2-7|.
CASSPPGSYEQYF
TGTGCCAGCTCACCGCCAGGATCCTACGAGCAGTACTTC
>TRBV18|.|TRBJ1-1|.
CASSPPVGRRHTEAFF
TGTGCCAGCTCGCCACCGGTAGGGAGGAGGCACACTGAAGCTTTCTTT
>TRBV30|.|TRBJ1-5|few
CAWSVQGRGQRWRNQPQHF
TGTGCCTGGAGTGTACAGGGCAGGGGACAACGCTGGCGCAATCAGCCCCAGCATTTT
>TRBV9|.|TRBJ1-1|.
CASSVLEGAEAFF
TGTGCCAGCAGCGTACTGGAGGGTGCTGAAGCTTTCTTT
>TRBV9|TRBD2|TRBJ2-3|.
CASSPYGGSTDTQYF
TGTGCCAGCAGCCCTTACGGGGGGAGCACAGATACGCAGTATTTT
>TRBV2|.|TRBJ1-2|.
CASSSPSNYGYTF
TGTGCCAGCAGCTCGCCGAGTAACTATGGCTACACCTTC
>TRBV5-4|.|TRBJ1-6|.
CASSLGGAGGNSPLHF
TGTGCCAGCAGCTTGGGGGGGGCGGGGGGTAATTCACCCCTCCACTTT
>TRBV7-9|.|TRBJ1-6|.
CASSLGTDNSPLHF
TGTGCCAGCAGCTTAGGAACAGATAATTCACCCCTCCACTTT
>TRBV7-9|.|TRBJ1-2|once
CASSPDSRVGYTF
TGTGCCAGCAGCCCAGACAGCCGAGTTGGCTACACCTTC
>TRBV9|.|TRBJ1-1|few
CASSETGNTEAFF
TGTGCCAGCAGCGAGACGGGGAACACTGAAGCTTTCTTT
>TRBV11-3|TRBD2|TRBJ2-1|.
CASSLDSTSGRRNEQFF
TGTGCCAGCAGCTTAGATAGTACTAGCGGGAGGAGAAATGAGCAGTTCTTC
>TRBV9|.|TRBJ2-1|.
CASGDTNNEQFF
TGTGCCAGCGGGGACACTAACAATGAGCAGTTCTTC
>TRBV10-1|.|TRBJ2-1|.
CASSEQVKGNEQFF
TGCGCCAGCAGTGAACAGGTAAAAGGCAATGAGCAGTTCTTC
>TRBV5-6|.|TRBJ1-5|.
CASSFVEEQPQHF
TGTGCCAGCAGCTTCGTAGAGGAGCAGCCCCAGCATTTT
>TRBV29-1|.|TRBJ2-7|.
CSVEGQGREQYF
TGCAGCGTTGAAGGGCAGGGGCGCGAGCAGTACTTC
>TRBV7-9|.|TRBJ1-3|.
CASIERGPVLSGNTIYF
TGTGCCAGCATCGAAAGAGGGCCCGTCCTCTCTGGAAACACCATATATTTT
>TRBV2|.|TRBJ2-7|.
CASKAGTSYEQYF
TGTGCCAGCAAGGCAGGGACTTCCTACGAGCAGTACTTC
>TRBV19|TRBD2|TRBJ2-6|.
CASSLSAGGSSGANVLTF
TGTGCCAGTAGCCTGTCGGCGGGGGGGTCCTCTGGGGCCAACGTCCTGACTTTC
>TRBV11-3|.|TRBJ2-1|.
CASSFGRAGSYNEQFF
TGTGCCAGCAGCTTCGGACGGGCGGGCTCCTACAATGAGCAGTTCTTC
>TRBV9|.|TRBJ2-1|.
CASSRNNEQFF
TGTGCCAGCAGCCGTAACAATGAGCAGTTCTTC
>TRBV10-1|TRBD1|TRBJ1-1|.
CASSEGTATEAFF
TGCGCCAGCAGTGAGGGGACAGCCACTGAAGCTTTCTTT
>TRBV19|.|TRBJ1-1|.
CASSIGWATVSRLMNTEAFF
TGTGCCAGTAGTATCGGTTGGGCTACAGTCTCTCGGCTCATGAACACTGAAGCTTTCTTT
>TRBV7-9|.|TRBJ2-7|once
CASSLITSYEQYF
TGTGCCAGCAGCCTTATTACATCCTACGAGCAGTACTTC
>TRBV6-6|.|TRBJ2-7|.
CASSYSRNSYEQYF
TGTGCCAGCAGTTACTCGAGAAATTCCTACGAGCAGTACTTC
>TRBV5-6|TRBD1|TRBJ1-4|.
CASSFDRGRTNEKLFF
TGTGCCAGCAGCTTCGACAGGGGGAGGACTAATGAAAAACTGTTTTTT
>TRBV29-1|TRBD1|TRBJ2-7|.
CSASRGPYEQYF
TGCAGCGCTTCCAGGGGGCCCTACGAGCAGTACTTC
>TRBV27|TRBD1|TRBJ2-5|.
CASSRQGLETQYF
TGTGCCAGCAGTCGACAGGGGCTGGAGACCCAGTACTTC
>TRBV19|TRBD1|TRBJ2-7|.
CASQLTGTGSYEQYF
TGTGCCAGTCAGTTGACCGGGACAGGCTCCTACGAGCAGTACTTC
>TRBV11-3|TRBD1|TRBJ2-3|.
CASSLSGGSADTQYF
TGTGCCAGCAGCTTATCAGGGGGCTCGGCGGATACGCAGTATTTT
>TRBV19|.|TRBJ1-4|.
CASSIGPGGQEEKLFF
TGTGCCAGTAGTATAGGGCCGGGGGGGCAGGAAGAAAAACTGTTTTTT
>TRBV19|TRBD1|TRBJ2-5|.
CASSIRGTGKGETQYF
TGTGCCAGTAGTATTAGGGGGACAGGGAAGGGCGAGACCCAGTACTTC
>TRBV18|.|TRBJ2-3|once
CASSPGRAPDTQYF
TGTGCCAGCTCTCCGGGGAGAGCGCCAGATACGCAGTATTTT
>TRBV15|.|TRBJ1-2|.
CATSRDFQGGYTF
TGTGCCACCAGCAGAGATTTTCAGGGAGGCTACACCTTC
>TRBV7-6|TRBD1|TRBJ1-5|once
CASSPGGNQPQHF
TGTGCCAGCAGCCCAGGGGGGAATCAGCCCCAGCATTTT
>TRBV30|.|TRBJ1-5|.
CAWSSWGRGSYSNQPQHF
TGTGCCTGGAGCTCTTGGGGGCGCGGGTCGTATAGCAATCAGCCCCAGCATTTT
>TRBV21-1|.|TRBJ1-4|.
CASSRKEGRLGEKLFF
TGTGCCAGCAGCAGAAAGGAGGGGAGATTGGGTGAAAAACTGTTTTTT
>TRBV10-1|.|TRBJ2-1|.
CASSELRVRDSYNEQFF
TGCGCCAGCAGTGAACTCCGGGTCCGGGACTCCTACAATGAGCAGTTCTTC
>TRBV27|.|TRBJ2-5|.
CASKTYNQETQYF
TGTGCCAGCAAAACCTATAATCAAGAGACCCAGTACTTC
>TRBV6-5|TRBD1|TRBJ1-2|.
CASSLGQGDGYTF
TGTGCCAGCAGTTTGGGACAGGGTGATGGCTACACCTTC
>TRBV5-1|.|TRBJ2-7|.
CASSLDRANGEQYF
TGCGCCAGCAGCTTGGACAGGGCGAATGGCGAGCAGTACTTC
>TRBV7-3|.|TRBJ1-1|.
CASSLKIGVAEAFF
TGTGCCAGCAGCTTAAAAATAGGGGTCGCTGAAGCTTTCTTT
>TRBV10-3|.|TRBJ2-7|.
CAIRGASYEQYF
TGTGCCATCAGGGGGGCCTCCTACGAGCAGTACTTC
>TRBV27|TRBD2|TRBJ2-5|.
CASSPLGTSGKEETQYF
TGTGCCAGCAGTCCACTGGGGACTAGCGGGAAGGAAGAGACCCAGTACTTC
>TRBV6-1|.|TRBJ1-1|.
CASSETGLGLTEAFF
TGTGCCAGCAGTGAAACAGGGTTGGGTTTAACTGAAGCTTTCTTT
>TRBV6-5|.|TRBJ2-4|.
CASSASQLAKNIQYF
TGTGCCAGCAGTGCCTCACAGCTAGCCAAAAACATTCAGTACTTC
>TRBV9|TRBD1|TRBJ2-3|.
CASSVDGQGGSDTQYF
TGTGCCAGCAGCGTAGATGGACAGGGCGGCTCAGATACGCAGTATTTT
>TRBV25-1|TRBD1|TRBJ2-5|.
CASSDWTGGKETQYF
TGTGCCAGCAGTGATTGGACAGGGGGTAAAGAGACCCAGTACTTC
>TRBV7-9|TRBD2|TRBJ2-5|once
CSSSQGLPETQYF
TGTTCCAGCAGCCAGGGACTACCCGAGACCCAGTACTTC